The rows below give T cell receptor beta chains drawn from one sample of a study of cytomegalovirus exposure and HLA in healthy donors. Sequencing used immunoSEQ multiplex PCR; TCRdb keeps in-frame clones, though not all of them. Among fewer than 150,000 clones listed, 73% were seen once. Source material: PBMCs. Source of these receptors: a human donor in good health. Both conserved end residues are part of each CDR3. The D gene is left open where the match is weak. Clone sizes are given selectively: once, few, many, or a class where the clone is expanded.

D: TRBD1
size: -
length: 13
V: TRBV19
J: TRBJ2-7
CDR3: CASSFAGGDEQYF
DNA: TGTGCCAGTAGTTTCGCAGGGGGCGACGAGCAGTACTTC

D: -
size: -
length: 15
V: TRBV29-1
J: TRBJ2-4
CDR3: CSVEDRGAMEYIQYF
DNA: TGCAGCGTTGAAGATCGGGGGGCTATGGAGTACATTCAGTACTTC

D: -
size: -
length: 15
V: TRBV5-1
J: TRBJ2-1
CDR3: CASSLGGVGYNEQFF
DNA: TGCGCCAGCAGCTTGGGCGGGGTGGGATACAATGAGCAGTTCTTC

D: TRBD2
size: few
length: 16
V: TRBV2
J: TRBJ2-5
CDR3: CASSSRSGGHQETQYF
DNA: TGTGCCAGCAGCAGCCGTAGCGGGGGCCACCAAGAGACCCAGTACTTC

D: -
size: -
length: 15
V: TRBV15
J: TRBJ2-1
CDR3: CATSQGGVAYNEQFF
DNA: TGTGCCACCAGCCAAGGGGGGGTGGCGTACAATGAGCAGTTCTTC

D: TRBD2
size: -
length: 16
V: TRBV5-1
J: TRBJ2-1
CDR3: CASRPSGRPLGGEQFF
DNA: TGCGCCAGCAGGCCTAGCGGGAGGCCCTTGGGGGGAGAGCAGTTCTTC

D: -
size: -
length: 15
V: TRBV6-6
J: TRBJ1-5
CDR3: CASRLPGDSNQPQHF
DNA: TGTGCCAGCAGATTACCGGGGGATAGCAATCAGCCCCAGCATTTT

D: -
size: -
length: 11
V: TRBV6-5
J: TRBJ2-7
CDR3: CASPRGYEQYF
DNA: TGTGCCAGCCCTAGGGGGTACGAGCAGTACTTC

D: TRBD1
size: -
length: 12
V: TRBV29-1
J: TRBJ1-4
CDR3: CSGTGRNEKLFF
DNA: TGCAGCGGGACAGGGCGTAATGAAAAACTGTTTTTT

D: TRBD2
size: few
length: 16
V: TRBV6-1
J: TRBJ2-3
CDR3: CASSEFRLASTDTQYF
DNA: TGTGCCAGCAGTGAATTCAGACTAGCGAGCACAGATACGCAGTATTTT

D: -
size: -
length: 14
V: TRBV9
J: TRBJ2-7
CDR3: CASSVGLRSYEQYF
DNA: TGTGCCAGCAGCGTAGGACTTAGGTCCTACGAGCAGTACTTC

D: TRBD1
size: -
length: 16
V: TRBV11-2
J: TRBJ2-2
CDR3: CASSRWTGANTGELFF
DNA: TGTGCCAGCAGCCGTTGGACAGGAGCGAACACCGGGGAGCTGTTTTTT

D: -
size: -
length: 13
V: TRBV5-5
J: TRBJ2-7
CDR3: CASSRPGFHEQYF
DNA: TGTGCCAGCAGCCGACCAGGGTTCCACGAGCAGTACTTC

D: TRBD2
size: -
length: 15
V: TRBV6-5
J: TRBJ2-5
CDR3: CASSYRTSVQETQYF
DNA: TGTGCCAGCAGTTATAGGACTAGCGTCCAAGAGACCCAGTACTTC

D: -
size: -
length: 13
V: TRBV13
J: TRBJ1-6
CDR3: CASSLAVNSPLHF
DNA: TGTGCCAGCAGCTTAGCGGTCAATTCACCCCTCCACTTT

D: TRBD1
size: -
length: 14
V: TRBV2
J: TRBJ1-6
CDR3: CASSPGQVNSPLHF
DNA: TGTGCCAGCAGTCCGGGACAGGTCAATTCACCCCTCCACTTT

D: TRBD2
size: once
length: 15
V: TRBV5-1
J: TRBJ2-5
CDR3: CASSAQRGGRETQYF
DNA: TGCGCCAGCAGCGCACAGCGGGGGGGCCGGGAGACCCAGTACTTC

D: TRBD2
size: -
length: 14
V: TRBV6-1
J: TRBJ2-1
CDR3: CASSGLADYNEQFF
DNA: TGTGCCAGTTCGGGACTAGCGGATTACAATGAGCAGTTCTTC

D: TRBD2
size: -
length: 15
V: TRBV27
J: TRBJ2-3
CDR3: CASRKGLAGEDTQYF
DNA: TGTGCCAGCAGAAAGGGACTAGCGGGAGAAGATACGCAGTATTTT

D: TRBD2
size: -
length: 15
V: TRBV5-8
J: TRBJ2-1
CDR3: CASSVLAGGANEQFF
DNA: TGTGCCAGCAGTGTACTAGCGGGAGGTGCCAATGAGCAGTTCTTC

D: TRBD1
size: -
length: 14
V: TRBV7-6
J: TRBJ1-5
CDR3: CASSTGQGRQPQHF
DNA: TGTGCCAGCAGCACGGGACAGGGACGTCAGCCCCAGCATTTT

D: TRBD1
size: -
length: 15
V: TRBV5-1
J: TRBJ1-5
CDR3: CASSLSGQGSQPQHF
DNA: TGCGCCAGCAGCTTGTCCGGACAGGGTAGTCAGCCCCAGCATTTT

D: TRBD1
size: once
length: 14
V: TRBV19
J: TRBJ1-1
CDR3: CASSTTGGFTEAFF
DNA: TGTGCCAGTAGTACAACAGGGGGCTTCACTGAAGCTTTCTTT

D: TRBD2
size: -
length: 13
V: TRBV10-3
J: TRBJ2-2
CDR3: CLSSGGNTGELFF
DNA: TGTCTTAGTAGCGGGGGGAACACCGGGGAGCTGTTTTTT

D: -
size: -
length: 14
V: TRBV6-5
J: TRBJ1-4
CDR3: CASSLRRGNEKLFF
DNA: TGTGCCAGCAGCCTTCGCCGGGGTAATGAAAAACTGTTTTTT

D: -
size: once
length: 13
V: TRBV4-1
J: TRBJ1-2
CDR3: CASSHHQSYGYTF
DNA: TGCGCCAGCAGCCACCACCAGTCCTATGGCTACACCTTC

D: TRBD2
size: -
length: 15
V: TRBV7-8
J: TRBJ2-3
CDR3: CASSSGTTDSDSQYF
DNA: TGTGCCAGCAGCTCCGGGACTACCGATAGTGACTCGCAGTATTTT

D: -
size: -
length: 15
V: TRBV2
J: TRBJ2-3
CDR3: CASSGGSVFTDTQYF
DNA: TGTGCCAGCAGTGGAGGCAGCGTGTTCACAGATACGCAGTATTTT

D: TRBD1
size: -
length: 11
V: TRBV7-9
J: TRBJ2-5
CDR3: CASSLTGDQYF
DNA: TGTGCCAGCAGCTTGACAGGGGACCAGTACTTC

D: TRBD2
size: -
length: 18
V: TRBV14
J: TRBJ2-3
CDR3: CASSQAPSGGTPDDTQYF
DNA: TGTGCCAGCAGCCAAGCTCCCTCGGGGGGAACCCCGGACGATACGCAGTATTTT

D: TRBD1
size: many
length: 14
V: TRBV6-6
J: TRBJ1-2
CDR3: CASSQGTVTYGYTF
DNA: TGTGCCAGCAGCCAAGGGACAGTTACCTATGGCTACACCTTC

D: -
size: -
length: 15
V: TRBV5-1
J: TRBJ1-2
CDR3: CASSLDPGRADGYTF
DNA: TGCGCCAGCAGCTTGGACCCGGGAAGGGCCGATGGCTACACCTTC

D: -
size: few
length: 16
V: TRBV28
J: TRBJ2-7
CDR3: CASSFPRTPPSYEQYF
DNA: TGTGCCAGCAGTTTCCCCAGGACACCGCCCAGCTACGAGCAGTACTTC

D: TRBD1
size: -
length: 14
V: TRBV28
J: TRBJ1-1
CDR3: CASSFRGQGTEAFF
DNA: TGTGCCAGCAGCTTCAGGGGGCAGGGCACTGAAGCTTTCTTT

D: -
size: -
length: 12
V: TRBV18
J: TRBJ2-1
CDR3: CASSPWGSEQFF
DNA: TGTGCCAGCTCACCATGGGGCAGTGAGCAGTTCTTC

D: -
size: once
length: 13
V: TRBV18
J: TRBJ2-1
CDR3: CASSPPVADEQFF
DNA: TGTGCCAGCTCACCACCGGTGGCAGATGAGCAGTTCTTC

D: -
size: -
length: 13
V: TRBV11-2
J: TRBJ1-6
CDR3: CASSRSQNSPLHF
DNA: TGTGCCAGCAGCCGTTCACAGAATTCACCCCTCCACTTT

D: -
size: -
length: 13
V: TRBV5-4
J: TRBJ1-1
CDR3: CASSNRDEYEAFF
DNA: TGTGCCAGCAGCAACAGGGACGAGTATGAAGCTTTCTTT

D: TRBD1
size: few
length: 12
V: TRBV30
J: TRBJ2-1
CDR3: CAWSVQGNEQFF
DNA: TGTGCCTGGAGTGTACAGGGGAATGAGCAGTTCTTC

D: TRBD2
size: -
length: 15
V: TRBV14
J: TRBJ2-3
CDR3: CASSLSGGKGDTQYF
DNA: TGTGCCAGCAGCCTAAGCGGGGGTAAAGGAGATACGCAGTATTTT

D: TRBD1
size: -
length: 15
V: TRBV7-6
J: TRBJ2-5
CDR3: CASSLGDRLQETQYF
DNA: TGTGCCAGCAGCTTAGGGGACAGACTCCAAGAGACCCAGTACTTC

D: -
size: -
length: 15
V: TRBV14
J: TRBJ1-1
CDR3: CASSEPGLMNTEAFF
DNA: TGTGCCAGCAGTGAACCGGGACTTATGAACACTGAAGCTTTCTTT

D: -
size: -
length: 13
V: TRBV28
J: TRBJ1-5
CDR3: CASSIGVNQPQHF
DNA: TGTGCCAGCAGTATAGGGGTGAATCAGCCCCAGCATTTT

D: -
size: -
length: 13
V: TRBV6-5
J: TRBJ1-3
CDR3: CASSRDSGNTIYF
DNA: TGTGCCAGCAGCAGGGACTCTGGAAACACCATATATTTT

D: -
size: -
length: 13
V: TRBV5-6
J: TRBJ1-5
CDR3: CASSFGFPGSQHF
DNA: TGTGCCAGCAGCTTCGGGTTTCCGGGATCCCAGCATTTT

D: -
size: -
length: 12
V: TRBV6-5
J: TRBJ2-1
CDR3: CASSPAYNEQFF
DNA: TGTGCCAGCAGTCCAGCCTACAATGAGCAGTTCTTC

D: -
size: -
length: 13
V: TRBV5-1
J: TRBJ1-1
CDR3: CASSLSGRAEAFF
DNA: TGCGCCAGCAGCTTGAGTGGGAGGGCTGAAGCTTTCTTT

D: -
size: few
length: 13
V: TRBV6-1
J: TRBJ2-1
CDR3: CASSGVEGNEQFF
DNA: TGTGCCAGCAGCGGGGTAGAAGGCAATGAGCAGTTCTTC

D: -
size: once
length: 13
V: TRBV15
J: TRBJ1-1
CDR3: CATGSDSRARAFF
DNA: TGTGCCACCGGCAGCGATTCCAGGGCGAGAGCTTTCTTT

D: TRBD2
size: -
length: 14
V: TRBV9
J: TRBJ2-7
CDR3: CASSSLAESSEQYF
DNA: TGTGCCAGCAGCTCCCTAGCGGAGAGCTCCGAGCAGTACTTC